These 18 T cell receptor beta chains came from one sample sequenced in a study of response to subunit inactivated influenza vaccine. TCRdb passed the RT-PCR reads through MiXCR, listing each CDR3 protein once. The sample records around 580,000 distinct CDR3 sequences, 13% to 15% being singletons. Material: PBMCs from blood, obtained 11 to 12 days after vaccination. The receptors come from a man in his fifties who received an inactivated influenza vaccine.

J is TRBJ1-1 and V is TRBV5-1; D call uncertain. The germline V and J ends were trimmed by 2 bases and 1 base, with 12 bases remaining between them. CDR1 and CDR2 from the germline V gene are SGHRS and YFSETQ. CDR3 length: 15 amino acids. The CDR3 nucleotides read TGCGCCAGCAGCTTAGAGGGAAGTCGGAACACTGAAGCTTTCTTT. Translated: CASSLEGSRNTEAFF.

There are a few counts of this clonotype. The V and J genes are TRBV20-1 and TRBJ2-3; 8 bases map to TRBD2. The germline V gene encodes CDR1 DFQATT and CDR2 SNEGSKA (reference sequence). This CDR3 has 14 residues. The V and J ends lost 4 bases and 4 bases, in that order; junction bases with no gene match: 7. Here the CDR3 DNA reads TGCAGTGCTAAATCTTCGGGACTAGCAGATACGCAGTATTTT. It is translated as CSAKSSGLADTQYF.

This clonotype was observed a handful of times. The chain recombines TRBV6-1 with TRBJ2-1; 10 positions agree with TRBD2. The junction had 9 bases not matched to a gene; V was cut back by 6 bases and J by 7 bases. This CDR3 is built from 15 residues. Germline CDR1 is MNHNS and CDR2 is SASEGT. The CDR3 nucleotides read TGTGCCAGCAGAACCTTGGGACTAGCGATTAATGAGCAGTTCTTC. This encodes CASRTLGLAINEQFF.

This clonotype was seen a handful of times. This chain uses TRBV28 with TRBJ1-5, with 7 bases lining up with TRBD1. This CDR3 is 15 amino acids long. After removal of 6 bases from V and 0 bases from J, the junction contained 5 bases not matched to a gene. The germline CDR1 and CDR2 sequences are MDHEN and SYDVKM. The CDR3 coding sequence is TGTGCCAGCAGATACAGGGGCTATAGCAATCAGCCCCAGCATTTT. It yields the protein CASRYRGYSNQPQHF.

This clonotype was found a few times. The chain recombines TRBV29-1 with TRBJ2-7; the match to TRBD2 covers 8 bases. CDR1 is SQVTM and CDR2 is ANQGSEA in the germline V gene. V trimming: 4 bases; J trimming: 1 base; junction bases outside the gene matches: 3. The CDR3 is 13 amino acids. In nucleotides, the CDR3 is TGCAGCGTTGTCACTAGCGGTTCCTACGAGCAGTACTTC. Translation gives CSVVTSGSYEQYF.

This clonotype was seen only a few times. This chain's CDR3 is CASSQDDRSTQYF. CDR3 in DNA: TGTGCCAGCAGCCAAGATGACAGGAGTACGCAGTATTTT. This chain joins TRBV4-2 and TRBJ2-3; perhaps TRBD1 as D (6 bases). The germline CDR1 and CDR2 sequences are LGHNA and YNFKEQ. Deletions cut 0 bases from V and 8 bases from J, with 9 bases between. The CDR3 consists of 13 residues.

There are a few counts of this clonotype. This chain joins TRBV6-2 or TRBV6-3 and TRBJ2-1; 10 bases agree with TRBD2. Trimming removed 2 bases from V and 9 bases from J; junction bases left unmatched: 16. The CDR3 runs 18 residues. Germline V lookup: CDR1 MNHEY, CDR2 SVGEGT. The CDR3 is CASSYRPQGSSGGGEQFF. The CDR3, as DNA: TGTGCCAGCAGTTACAGACCCCAGGGATCTAGCGGGGGAGGTGAGCAGTTCTTC.

V and J are TRBV2 and TRBJ1-2; no clear D. Trimming removed 2 bases from V and 0 bases from J, with 4 bases in between. Germline lookup yields CDR1 SNHLY and CDR2 FYNNEI. The CDR3 length is 13 residues. CDR3 DNA: TGTGCCAGCAGTGAAATAGCTAACTATGGCTACACCTTC. Protein: CASSEIANYGYTF.

The chain carries TRBV25-1 and TRBJ2-7; D is uncertain. Trimming removed 6 bases at V and 0 bases at J, with 9 bases between. Germline V lookup: CDR1 MGHDK, CDR2 SYGVNS. This CDR3 has 13 amino acids. The CDR3 DNA reads as TGTGCCAGCAGGGTTCTTACCTCCTACGAGCAGTACTTC. Translated: CASRVLTSYEQYF.

The chain recombines TRBV5-1 with TRBJ2-1, with TRBD2 matching over 10 bases. This CDR3 spans 18 amino acids. CDR1 is SGHRS and CDR2 is YFSETQ in the germline V gene. V lost 4 bases, J lost 8 bases, and 18 bases stayed unmatched. As DNA, the CDR3 is TGCGCCAGCAGCCCCGGACCTAGCGGGAGCCCTCAAGGGTATGAGCAGTTCTTC. The encoded protein is CASSPGPSGSPQGYEQFF.

The V call is TRBV24-1, the J call TRBJ2-7; a weak D match, TRBD2 (5 bases). The germline V gene encodes CDR1 KGHDR and CDR2 SFDVKD. Deletions cut 0 bases from V and 6 bases from J, with 8 bases between. The CDR3 runs 13 residues. Here the CDR3 DNA reads TGTGCCACCAGTGATTTGTACGGAGGCGAGCAGTACTTC. Its protein product is CATSDLYGGEQYF.

The rearrangement joins TRBV7-2 to TRBJ2-2; the D is unclear. V lost 4 bases and J 6 bases, leaving 15 bases between the germline ends. This CDR3 has 15 residues. Germline-derived CDR1 and CDR2 are SGHTA and FQGNSA. The CDR3 loop reads CASSSRSHVPGELFF. In DNA form, the CDR3 reads TGTGCCAGCAGCTCCCGTTCGCACGTTCCCGGGGAGCTGTTTTTT.

This clonotype was seen at least ten times. The chain uses TRBV20-1 and TRBJ1-5; 7 nucleotides align to TRBD1. CDR3 length: 14 residues. Germline V gene lookup returns CDR1 DFQATT and CDR2 SNEGSKA (reference sequence). Losses at the gene ends were 6 bases for V and 6 bases for J; bases not matched to a gene: 11. DNA for the CDR3: TGCAGTGCGAAGGCAAAACAGGGGACTCAGCCCCAGCATTTT. Translation gives CSAKAKQGTQPQHF.

The V and J genes are TRBV12-3 or TRBV12-4 and TRBJ1-2; TRBD1 might be the D (6 bases). The CDR3 length is 14 residues. Trimming took off 4 bases at V and 5 bases at J, with 14 bases between the two ends. In DNA, the CDR3 is TGTGCCAGCAGTTCACCGACAGGACCGTATGGCTACACCTTC. This encodes CASSSPTGPYGYTF.

V is TRBV5-1 and J is TRBJ2-6; D is undetermined. V lost 3 bases and J 2 bases, leaving 12 bases between the germline ends. This CDR3 is 16 amino acids long. Germline V gene sequence: CDR1 SGHRS, CDR2 YFSETQ. The CDR3: CASSSDPSPGANVLTF. CDR3 in DNA: TGCGCCAGCAGCTCCGACCCATCTCCTGGGGCCAACGTCCTGACTTTC.

In its sample, this clonotype was seen a few times. This sequence joins TRBV12-3 or TRBV12-4 and TRBJ1-5; D is unresolved. CDR3 size: 13 residues. The V end lost 8 bases, the J end lost 6 bases, and 14 bases lay between the germline ends. CDR3 DNA: TGTGCCAGCTCCCCTGTTGGCGCTCAGCCCCAGCATTTT. This gives the protein CASSPVGAQPQHF.

This clonotype was counted between two and nine times. The V call is TRBV6-1, the J call TRBJ1-2; D might be TRBD1 (6 bases). The V end was cut by 2 bases, the J end by 7 bases, with 14 bases between. The V gene's germline CDR1 is MNHNS and CDR2 SASEGT. CDR3 length equals 14 residues. The CDR3 nucleotides are TGTGCCAGCAGTGAAAACATACGCAGGGGTGGCTACACCTTC. Its translation: CASSENIRRGGYTF.

The V call is TRBV5-6, the J call TRBJ2-3, with TRBD2 matching over 8 bases. Germline V gene lookup returns CDR1 SGHDT and CDR2 YYEEEE. The CDR3 covers 13 residues. J was trimmed by 8 bases and V by 0 bases; bases with no gene match: 2. Here the CDR3 DNA reads TGTGCCAGCAGCTTGGCGGGGGGGCTTACGCAGTATTTT. It is translated as CASSLAGGLTQYF.